These 12 T cell receptor beta chains share one sample of origin, sequenced in a study of cytomegalovirus exposure and HLA in healthy donors. 60 Vbeta and 13 Jbeta primers were used in PCR. Sequencing was performed with immunoSEQ multiplex PCR; in TCRdb, only in-frame clones are kept and a portion is missing. The table includes about 120,000 clones, roughly 80% detected once. The sample taken for sequencing was PBMCs. The receptors shown here come from a woman in her 30s in good health and CMV-seropositive.

The V gene is TRBV4-3, the J gene TRBJ1-2, with 8 nucleotides matching TRBD1. CDR3 length: 14 residues. Germline CDR1 LGHNA, CDR2 YSLEER. Unmatched junction bases numbered 3, after V lost 3 bases and J lost 3 bases. CDR3 amino acids: CASSQAQGDYGYTF. Here the CDR3 DNA reads TGCGCCAGCAGCCAGGCACAGGGGGACTATGGCTACACCTTC.

Worth noting for this clone: Additional DNA sequences in this sample encode the identical CDR3. The chain couples TRBV15 to TRBJ1-1; tentative D call: TRBD1 (6 bases). Germline V gene lookup returns CDR1 LNHNV and CDR2 YYDKDF (reference sequence). The length of the CDR3 is 14 residues. V was cut by 4 bases and J by 1 base, with 10 bases left in between. The CDR3 nucleotides are TGTGCCACCAGCATAACACAGGGGAACACTGAAGCTTTCTTT. It specifies CATSITQGNTEAFF.

This rearrangement joins TRBV10-1 to TRBJ2-7; 8 bases agree with TRBD2. V lost 11 bases and J lost 0; bases outside the gene matches: 27. The CDR3 contains 20 residues. CDR1 and CDR2 from the germline V gene are WNHNN and SYGVQD (reference sequence). CDR3 residues: CAPCRSSGGTGQWSSYEQYF. The CDR3 DNA sequence: TGCGCCCCGTGTCGGAGCAGCGGGGGAACAGGACAGTGGAGCTCCTACGAGCAGTACTTC.

This chain connects TRBV6-5 to TRBJ2-1; D gene ambiguous. The CDR3 spans 15 residues. V shed 1 base and J shed 7 bases, with 14 bases lying between them. The germline gives CDR1 MNHEY, CDR2 SVGAGI. DNA of the CDR3: TGTGCCAGCAGTTACTTCGCCGGCCTAGGAAATGAGCAGTTCTTC. It encodes CASSYFAGLGNEQFF.

This clone was detected only once. V gene TRBV7-6 combines with J gene TRBJ2-7, with TRBD2 identical over 11 bases. CDR1 and CDR2 (germline): SGHVS, FNYEAQ. Unmatched junction bases numbered 15, after V lost 5 bases and J lost 6 bases. This CDR3 has 17 residues. CDR3 coding DNA: TGTGCCAGCAGCCTCCAACTAGCGGGGGATCCTCTACCCGAGCAGTACTTC. It specifies CASSLQLAGDPLPEQYF.

The chain couples TRBV5-1 to TRBJ2-1; maybe TRBD2 (5 bases). V lost 1 base, J lost 8 bases, and 13 bases lay in between. Germline V gene lookup returns CDR1 SGHRS and CDR2 YFSETQ. This CDR3 contains 14 residues. The CDR3 coding sequence is TGCGCCAGCAGCTTGATTTCCAAGGAGGATGAGCAGTTCTTC. This gives the protein CASSLISKEDEQFF.

This clone came up a few times. The CDR3 nucleotides read TGTGCCAGCAGCCAAGATCGGGGGGGACTCAGCTCCTACGAGCAGTACTTC. As protein: CASSQDRGGLSSYEQYF. The chain joins TRBV4-2 to TRBJ2-7, with 8 bases fitting TRBD2. The V gene end was trimmed by 0 bases and the J gene end by 0 bases; junction bases not matched to a gene: 7. Germline V gene sequence: CDR1 LGHNA, CDR2 YNFKEQ. This CDR3 is 17 amino acids long.

The chain couples TRBV6-1 to TRBJ1-5, with D unresolved. Germline values: CDR1 MNHNS, CDR2 SASEGT. Trimming took 11 bases from V and 9 from J, leaving 14 bases between them. CDR3 length: 11 amino acids. DNA for the CDR3: TGTGCCGTGTCTTCCGAGGGGCCCCAGCATTTT. Translated: CAVSSEGPQHF.

Only a few counts were recorded for this clone. The chain combines TRBV6-5 with TRBJ2-7; 8 bases align to TRBD1. The junction had 9 bases not matched to a gene; V was cut back by 4 bases and J by 7 bases. Germline V gene lookup returns CDR1 MNHEY and CDR2 SVGAGI. The CDR3 covers 14 residues. For the CDR3, the DNA is TGTGCCAGCAGTTTTGGTCAGGGGGCGCGGGAGCAGTACTTC. It translates to CASSFGQGAREQYF.

This chain joins TRBV19 and TRBJ2-7; 7 nucleotides line up with TRBD2. CDR1 LNHDA and CDR2 SQIVND come from the germline V gene (reference sequence). V was pared by 7 bases and J by 7 bases, with 7 bases of the junction left unmatched. This CDR3 has 12 amino acids. The CDR3 protein is CASTSGVNEQYF. CDR3 nucleotide sequence: TGTGCCAGTACGAGCGGGGTAAATGAGCAGTACTTC.

The chain links TRBV21-1 to TRBJ1-2; the D call of TRBD1 is as the table states it, not checked on the DNA. TRBV21-1 is classified as a pseudogene. The CDR3 covers 17 residues. CDR3 sequence: CASTQGSAGGAGYGYTF. The CDR3 DNA sequence: TGTGCCAGCACCCAAGGGTCGGCAGGGGGCGCCGGCTATGGCTACACCTTC.

A word on this clone: One junction end disagrees with the germline gene, perhaps due to a read error. This chain links TRBV7-2 with TRBJ2-2; weak D call: TRBD2 (5 bases). The CDR3 sequence is 18 residues long. The germline CDR1 and CDR2 sequences are SGHTA and FQGNSA. CDR3 nucleotide sequence: TGTGCCAGCAGCAATTTGCCAGGAAGCGTCTCGAACACCGGGGAGTTGTTTTTT. This encodes CASSNLPGSVSNTGELFF.